This T cell receptor beta chain was obtained from a study of T cells in Graves' hyperthyroidism and ophthalmopathy. Study-wide results and caveats: The model identified upcoming ophthalmopathy a median around 6 months ahead of onset.

TCR beta CDR3 sequences were amplified from RNA transcripts. Initially, a first-round RT-PCR of the TCR CDR3 employed the HTBI primer set. TCRdb passed the multiplex PCR reads through MiXCR, listing each CDR3 protein once. The repertoire consists of 660,000 or so distinct CDR3 sequences, with 45% occurring once and the leading ten covering about 7%. This CDR3 spans 12 amino acids. V dropped 3 bases and J dropped 5 bases, with 10 bases sitting between them. Germline assignment: CDR1 DFQATT and CDR2 SNEGSKA (reference sequence). A few counts support this clonotype. Its antigen remains unidentified. Sequencing input: peripheral blood or thyroid tissue (not recorded which). The receptor's source is an adult man with Graves' disease, either hyperthyroidism or ophthalmopathy (not recorded which). The J gene is TRBJ1-1, the V gene TRBV20-1; D gene uncertain. CDR3 region: CSARSTVTEAFF. CDR3 coding DNA: TGCAGTGCTAGGTCGACGGTTACTGAAGCTTTCTTT.